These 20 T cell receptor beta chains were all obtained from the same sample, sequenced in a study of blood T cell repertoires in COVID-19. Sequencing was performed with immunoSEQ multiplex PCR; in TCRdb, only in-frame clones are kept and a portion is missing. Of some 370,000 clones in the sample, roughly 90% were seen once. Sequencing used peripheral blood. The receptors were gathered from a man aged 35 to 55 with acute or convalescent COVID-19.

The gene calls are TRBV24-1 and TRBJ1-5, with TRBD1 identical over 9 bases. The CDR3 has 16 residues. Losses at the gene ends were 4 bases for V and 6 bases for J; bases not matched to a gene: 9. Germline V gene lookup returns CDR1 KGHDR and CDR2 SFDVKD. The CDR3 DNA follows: TGTGCCACCAGTGACCCGGGACAGGGAGGTAGTCAGCCCCAGCATTTT. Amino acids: CATSDPGQGGSQPQHF.

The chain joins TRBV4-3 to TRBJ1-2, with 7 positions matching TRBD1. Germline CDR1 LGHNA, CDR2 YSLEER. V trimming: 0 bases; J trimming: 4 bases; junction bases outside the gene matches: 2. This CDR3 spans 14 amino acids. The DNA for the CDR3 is TGCGCCAGCAGCCAAGAGGCAGGGGGCTATGGCTACACCTTC. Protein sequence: CASSQEAGGYGYTF.

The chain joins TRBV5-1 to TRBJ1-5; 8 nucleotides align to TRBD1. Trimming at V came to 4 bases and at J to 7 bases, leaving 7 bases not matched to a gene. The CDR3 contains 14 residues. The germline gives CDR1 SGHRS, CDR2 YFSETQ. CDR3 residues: CASSPGQGGQPQHF. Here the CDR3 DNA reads TGCGCCAGCAGCCCCGGACAGGGTGGGCAGCCCCAGCATTTT.

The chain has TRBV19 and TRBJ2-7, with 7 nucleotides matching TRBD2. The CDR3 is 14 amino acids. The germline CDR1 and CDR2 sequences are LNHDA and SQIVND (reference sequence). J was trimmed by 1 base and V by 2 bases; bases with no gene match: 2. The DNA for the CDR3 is TGTGCCAGTAGTATACGGGGGGATTCCTACGAGCAGTACTTC. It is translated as CASSIRGDSYEQYF.

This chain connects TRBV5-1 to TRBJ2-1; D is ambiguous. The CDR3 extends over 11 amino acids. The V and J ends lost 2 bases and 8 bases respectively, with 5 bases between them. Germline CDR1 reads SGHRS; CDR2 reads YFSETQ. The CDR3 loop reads CASSFQDEQFF. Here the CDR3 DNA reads TGCGCCAGCAGCTTTCAGGATGAGCAGTTCTTC.

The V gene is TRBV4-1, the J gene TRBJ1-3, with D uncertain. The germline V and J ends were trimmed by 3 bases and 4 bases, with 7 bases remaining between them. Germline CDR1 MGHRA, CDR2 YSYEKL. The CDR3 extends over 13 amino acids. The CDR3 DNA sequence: TGCGCCAGCAGCCACCTACAGGGAAACACCATATATTTT. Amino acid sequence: CASSHLQGNTIYF.

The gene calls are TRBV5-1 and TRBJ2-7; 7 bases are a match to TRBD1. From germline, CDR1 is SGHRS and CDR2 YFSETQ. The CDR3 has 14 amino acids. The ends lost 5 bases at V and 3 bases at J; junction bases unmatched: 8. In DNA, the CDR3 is TGCGCCAGCAGTAAACCGGGACAGCACTACGAGCAGTACTTC. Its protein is CASSKPGQHYEQYF.

DNA of the CDR3: TGTGCCAGCAGCCGAACGAGGAAACGACAGGTTATCACTGAAGCTTTCTTT. It encodes CASSRTRKRQVITEAFF. This sequence joins TRBV28 and TRBJ1-1; a weak D match, TRBD1 (6 bases). This CDR3 has 17 amino acids. Germline V gene sequence: CDR1 MDHEN, CDR2 SYDVKM. V lost 6 bases to trimming and J lost 4 bases, with 24 bases between them.

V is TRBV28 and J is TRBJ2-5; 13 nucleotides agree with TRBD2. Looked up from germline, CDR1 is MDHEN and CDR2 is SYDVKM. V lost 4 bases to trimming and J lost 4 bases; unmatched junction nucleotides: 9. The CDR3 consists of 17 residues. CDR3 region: CASSSRLAGGLGETQYF. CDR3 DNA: TGTGCCAGCAGTTCGAGACTAGCGGGGGGCCTAGGAGAGACCCAGTACTTC.

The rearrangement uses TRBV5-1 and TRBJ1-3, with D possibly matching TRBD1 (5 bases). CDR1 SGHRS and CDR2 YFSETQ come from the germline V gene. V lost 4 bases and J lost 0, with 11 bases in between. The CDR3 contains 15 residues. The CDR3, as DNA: TGCGCCAGCAGCGCGGGACTCAGCTCTGGAAACACCATATATTTT. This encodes CASSAGLSSGNTIYF.

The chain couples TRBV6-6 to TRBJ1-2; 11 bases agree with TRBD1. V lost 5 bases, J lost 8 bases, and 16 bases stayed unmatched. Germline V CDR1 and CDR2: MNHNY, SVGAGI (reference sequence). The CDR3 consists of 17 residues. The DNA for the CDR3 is TGTGCCAGCAGTCACGTGGCGGACAGGGGGCATTTAAAGGGCTACACCTTC. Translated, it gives CASSHVADRGHLKGYTF.

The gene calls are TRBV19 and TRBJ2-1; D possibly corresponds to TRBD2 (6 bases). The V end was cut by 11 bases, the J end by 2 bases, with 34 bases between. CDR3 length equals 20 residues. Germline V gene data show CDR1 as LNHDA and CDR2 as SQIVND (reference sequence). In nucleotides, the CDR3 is TGTGCCCGACAGACCCCAGGCCCCGACCTGCGGGACTTACCCTACAATGAGCAGTTCTTC. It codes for CARQTPGPDLRDLPYNEQFF.

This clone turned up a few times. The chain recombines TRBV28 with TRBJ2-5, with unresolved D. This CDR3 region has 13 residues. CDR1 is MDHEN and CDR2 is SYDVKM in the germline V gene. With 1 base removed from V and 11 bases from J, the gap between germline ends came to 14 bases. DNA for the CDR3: TGTGCCAGCAGTTTATCTGGTCTAGGAACACAGTACTTC. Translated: CASSLSGLGTQYF.

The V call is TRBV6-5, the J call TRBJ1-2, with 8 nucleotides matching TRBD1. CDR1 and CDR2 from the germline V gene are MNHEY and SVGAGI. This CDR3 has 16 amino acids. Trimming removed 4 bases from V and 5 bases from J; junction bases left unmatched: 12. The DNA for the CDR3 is TGTGCCAGCAGTTTGACGCCTCGGACAGGGCATTATGGCTACACCTTC. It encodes CASSLTPRTGHYGYTF.

The CDR3 nucleotides are TGTGCCATCAGTGAGACAGGGGCGGCCACTGAAGCTTTCTTT. It is translated as CAISETGAATEAFF. The chain uses TRBV10-3 and TRBJ1-1; TRBD1 matches 7 bases. Germline assignment: CDR1 ENHRY and CDR2 SYGVKD. This CDR3 spans 14 amino acids. V was clipped by 2 bases and J by 4 bases; unmatched bases: 4.

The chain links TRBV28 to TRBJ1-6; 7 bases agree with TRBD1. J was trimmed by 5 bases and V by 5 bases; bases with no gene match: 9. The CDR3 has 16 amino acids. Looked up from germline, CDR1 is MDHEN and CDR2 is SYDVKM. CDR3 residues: CASSPPTGTDNSPLHF. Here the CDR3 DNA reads TGTGCCAGCAGTCCCCCGACCGGGACAGATAATTCACCCCTCCACTTT.

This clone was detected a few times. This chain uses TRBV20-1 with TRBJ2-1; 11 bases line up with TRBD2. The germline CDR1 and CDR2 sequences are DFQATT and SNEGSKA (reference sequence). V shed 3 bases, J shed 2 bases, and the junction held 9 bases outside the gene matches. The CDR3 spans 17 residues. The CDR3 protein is CSASRLAGGETYNEQFF. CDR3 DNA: TGCAGTGCTAGTAGGCTAGCGGGAGGAGAGACCTACAATGAGCAGTTCTTC.

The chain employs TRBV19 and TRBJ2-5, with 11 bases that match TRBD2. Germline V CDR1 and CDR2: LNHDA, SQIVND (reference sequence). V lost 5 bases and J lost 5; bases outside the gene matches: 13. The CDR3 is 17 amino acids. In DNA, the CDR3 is TGTGCCAGTAGTTCACCGGCACTAGCGGGGGAGATGGAGACCCAGTACTTC. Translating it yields CASSSPALAGEMETQYF.

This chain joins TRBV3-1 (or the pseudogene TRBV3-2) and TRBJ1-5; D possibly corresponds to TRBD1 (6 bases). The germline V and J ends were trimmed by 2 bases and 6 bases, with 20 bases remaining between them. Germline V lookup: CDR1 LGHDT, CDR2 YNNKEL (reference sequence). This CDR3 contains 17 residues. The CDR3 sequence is CASSQTDYYGTSQPQHF. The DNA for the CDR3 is TGTGCCAGCAGCCAAACCGACTACTACGGGACATCTCAGCCCCAGCATTTT.

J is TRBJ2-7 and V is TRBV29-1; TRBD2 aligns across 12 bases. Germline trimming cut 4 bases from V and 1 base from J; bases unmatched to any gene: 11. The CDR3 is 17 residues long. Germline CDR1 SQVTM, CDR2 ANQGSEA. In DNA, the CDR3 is TGCAGCGTTGCGTCGAGACAGACTAGCGGGAGTTCCTACGAGCAGTACTTC. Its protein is CSVASRQTSGSSYEQYF.